This TCR beta chain derives from a study of shared clonotypes between healthy human individuals. In the CD4+ fraction, cells were divided into CD45RA+ naive and CD45RA-negative memory subsets. Germline values: CDR1 SGHNT, CDR2 YYREEE (reference sequence). With 4 bases removed from V and 6 bases from J, the gap between germline ends came to 11 bases. The CDR3 is 13 amino acids. Clones were read by immunoSEQ multiplex PCR, and TCRdb kept only the in-frame ones, dropping some. The data show about 1.1 million clones, roughly 80% seen once. The sample comprised memory CD4+ T cells from PBMCs. Subset: CD45RA-negative fraction. The sequence came from a young man in good health. Some clones in this sample may be carry-over from other donors' samples. V usage is TRBV5-4 and J usage is TRBJ2-4; D is unresolved. Here the CDR3 reads CASSPDRGNIQYF. The CDR3 coding sequence is TGTGCCAGCAGCCCAGACCGTGGAAACATTCAGTACTTC.